Below, 20 T cell receptor beta chains from the same sample are listed, as sequenced in a study of CD8+CD57+ T cells in acquired aplastic anemia. CDR3 and TCR beta VDJ profiling relied on a genomic DNA template. TCRdb recomputed calls from the reads with MiXCR, one row per CDR3 protein. The sample lists roughly 180,000 distinct CDR3 sequences, roughly 63% occurring once. Patients selected for sequencing had displayed CD8+CD57+ cell expansion by flow cytometry. Source material: sorted CD4+, CD8+, or CD8+CD57+ T cells (not recorded which) from PBMCs. Every receptor here comes from a human donor with aplastic anemia.

The chain couples TRBV5-5 to TRBJ2-1; D perhaps matches TRBD1 (6 bases). The V end lost 1 base, the J end lost 7 bases, and 15 bases lay between the germline ends. Germline V gene lookup returns CDR1 SGHKS and CDR2 YYEKEE (reference sequence). The CDR3 is 15 amino acids. The CDR3 bases are TGTGCCAGCAGCTTGTGGGCAGGGGATGGTAATGAGCAGTTCTTC. Protein product: CASSLWAGDGNEQFF.

V is TRBV4-3 and J is TRBJ1-1; tentatively, D is TRBD1 (5 bases). The germline gives CDR1 LGHNA, CDR2 YSLEER. V was cut by 3 bases and J by 7 bases, with 15 bases left in between. The CDR3 runs 14 residues. CDR3 nucleotide sequence: TGCGCCAGCAGCCAGGACCTGGGGGTGGGTGAAGCTTTCTTT. Translated, it gives CASSQDLGVGEAFF.

The V call is TRBV12-3 or TRBV12-4, the J call TRBJ1-3, with D possibly TRBD1 on 5 matching bases. V shed 3 bases and J shed 1 base, with 7 bases lying between them. CDR3 length equals 14 residues. DNA for the CDR3: TGTGCCAGCAGTTTCCACAGGTCTGGAAACACCATATATTTT. This gives the protein CASSFHRSGNTIYF.

In this sample, this clonotype turned up once. This chain links TRBV7-8 with TRBJ1-6; D gene uncertain. The germline gives CDR1 SGHVS, CDR2 FQNEAQ. The CDR3 covers 14 residues. V lost 2 bases and J 12 bases, leaving 14 bases between the germline ends. The CDR3 protein is CASSLLHPDLPLHF. Written as DNA, the CDR3 is TGTGCCAGCAGCTTACTACATCCCGACTTACCCCTCCACTTT. The full variable domain, its missing parts supplied by reference TRBV7-8 and TRBJ1-6, is GAGVSQSPRYKVAKRGQDVALRCDPISGHVSLFWYQQALGQGPEFLTYFQNEAQLDKSGLPSDRFFAERPEGSVSTLKIQRTQQEDSAVYLCASSLLHPDLPLHFGNGTRLTVT.

With regard to this clonotype: The junction shows a germline mismatch at one end, possibly a read error. The V call is TRBV7-2, the J call TRBJ2-2, with TRBD2 matching over 7 bases. CDR3 size: 16 residues. Germline V gene sequence: CDR1 SGHTA, CDR2 FQGNSA. The CDR3, as DNA: TGTGCCAGCAGCCTCGACGGGAGGACGAACACCGGGGAGCTGTTTTTC. Translation: CASSLDGRTNTGELFF. Full variable domain (remainder filled in from reference TRBV7-2 and TRBJ2-2): GAGVSQSPSNKVTEKGKDVELRCDPISGHTALYWYRQSLGQGLEFLIYFQGNSAPDKSGLPSDRFSAERTGGSVSTLTIQRTQQEDSAVYLCASSLDGRTNTGELFFGEGSRLTVL.

The rearrangement uses TRBV10-1 and TRBJ1-5, with 11 positions matching TRBD1. The trim removed 8 bases at V and 6 bases at J, leaving 6 bases unmatched. CDR1 and CDR2 (germline): WNHNN, SYGVQD (reference sequence). The CDR3 covers 14 residues. The CDR3 sequence: CASPGTGGGQPQHF. Written as DNA, the CDR3 is TGCGCCAGCCCCGGGACAGGGGGAGGTCAGCCCCAGCATTTT.

This chain joins TRBV25-1 and TRBJ2-7; D is unresolved. The germline gives CDR1 MGHDK, CDR2 SYGVNS. V was trimmed by 5 bases and J by 2 bases, leaving 13 bases between them. CDR3 length: 14 amino acids. This chain's CDR3 is CASSIGAGAYEQYF. The CDR3 region has the DNA TGTGCCAGCAGTATCGGCGCCGGTGCCTACGAGCAGTACTTC.

CDR3 sequence: CASSFEGLNTEAFF. The CDR3 region has the DNA TGTGCCAGCAGTTTTGAGGGATTGAACACTGAAGCTTTCTTT. The chain combines TRBV4-2 with TRBJ1-1; D is unclear. Trimming cost V 6 bases and J 0 bases, with 11 bases left between them. CDR1 is LGHNA and CDR2 is YNFKEQ in the germline V gene. The CDR3 sequence is 14 residues long.

The chain has TRBV20-1 and TRBJ2-7; 13 bases fit TRBD2. CDR1 is DFQATT, CDR2 SNEGSKA, per germline (reference sequence). The V and J ends lost 5 bases and 5 bases, in that order; junction bases with no gene match: 3. This CDR3 is 13 amino acids long. This CDR3 reads CSAWTSGSHEQYF. The CDR3 region has the DNA TGCAGTGCTTGGACTAGCGGGAGTCACGAGCAGTACTTC.

This clonotype was observed a few times. A read error may produce the germline difference seen at one junction end. The J gene is TRBJ1-2, the V gene TRBV19, with D hard to call. The CDR3 length is 14 residues. Germline CDR1 reads LNHDA; CDR2 reads SQIVND (reference sequence). CDR3 sequence: CASGNQPVNYGYTF. Written as DNA, the CDR3 is TGTGCCAGTGGGAACCAACCGGTGAACTATGGCTACACTTTC. Full variable domain (outside the CDR3, taken from reference TRBV19 and TRBJ1-2): DGGITQSPKYLFRKEGQNVTLSCEQNLNHDAMYWYRQDPGQGLRLIYYSQIVNDFQKGDIAEGYSVSREKKESFPLTVTSAQKNPTAFYLCASGNQPVNYGYTFGSGTRLTVV.

The rearrangement links TRBV20-1 to TRBJ2-3, with 9 bases fitting TRBD2. The CDR3 runs to 14 residues. V trimming: 2 bases; J trimming: 2 bases; junction bases outside the gene matches: 2. In germline, CDR1 is DFQATT, CDR2 SNEGSKA (reference sequence). The CDR3 here is CSARLAGNTDTQYF. CDR3 bases: TGCAGTGCTAGACTAGCGGGGAACACAGATACGCAGTATTTT.

This chain joins TRBV9 and TRBJ1-3; TRBD1 might be the D (5 bases). The length of the CDR3 is 13 residues. The V and J ends lost 0 bases and 4 bases respectively, with 5 bases between them. The germline CDR1 and CDR2 sequences are SGDLS and YYNGEE. Here the CDR3 DNA reads TGTGCCAGCAGCGTAGGACAGGGAAACACCATATATTTT. Protein: CASSVGQGNTIYF.

The chain uses TRBV20-1 and TRBJ1-5; D call uncertain. V was clipped by 3 bases and J by 0 bases, with 18 bases between them. Germline loops: CDR1 DFQATT, CDR2 SNEGSKA (reference sequence). This CDR3 has 17 residues. CDR3 in amino acids: CSASRMLDSGSNQPQHF. In nucleotides, the CDR3 is TGCAGTGCTAGCAGGATGCTTGACTCGGGTAGCAATCAGCCCCAGCATTTT.

This clonotype was counted many times. The CDR3 DNA is TGTGCCAGCAGCCCCGACGGTAGCGGGGGTGAGCAGTTCTTC. Amino acid sequence: CASSPDGSGGEQFF. V and J are TRBV7-9 and TRBJ2-1, with 9 bases that match TRBD2. From germline, CDR1 is SEHNR and CDR2 FQNEAQ (reference sequence). This CDR3 contains 14 residues. V trimming: 5 bases; J trimming: 9 bases; junction bases outside the gene matches: 8.

The DNA for the CDR3 is TGTGCCAGCAGCTCCCCGGACAGGGGTGGGTGGAACACTGAAGCTTTCTTT. Amino acids: CASSSPDRGGWNTEAFF. The chain combines TRBV7-9 with TRBJ1-1; 9 nucleotides align to TRBD1. Germline V gives CDR1 SEHNR, CDR2 FQNEAQ (reference sequence). V was pared by 4 bases and J by 1 base, with 10 bases of the junction left unmatched. The CDR3 length is 17 residues.

The chain links TRBV24-1 to TRBJ2-2, with 9 bases matching TRBD1. CDR1 KGHDR and CDR2 SFDVKD come from the germline V gene. Trimming took 4 bases from V and 5 from J; bases not matched to a gene: 7. This CDR3 has 16 residues. CDR3 protein: CATSEDRGIGTGELFF. As DNA, the CDR3 is TGTGCCACCAGTGAGGACAGGGGAATCGGGACCGGGGAGCTGTTTTTT.

This chain links TRBV7-2 with TRBJ2-7; no clear D gene. The germline gives CDR1 SGHTA, CDR2 FQGNSA. This CDR3 spans 13 amino acids. V lost 5 bases and J 6 bases, leaving 14 bases between the germline ends. DNA of the CDR3: TGTGCCAGCAGCCTGAGGCTTCGTTTCGAGCAGTACTTC. It yields the protein CASSLRLRFEQYF.

A note on this clonotype: A much larger clone is a single base away; this may be a read error. The chain carries TRBV19 and TRBJ2-4, with D uncertain. CDR3 length: 12 amino acids. Germline V gene lookup returns CDR1 LNHDA and CDR2 SQIVND (reference sequence). V was pared by 8 bases and J by 6 bases, with 11 bases between. The CDR3 reads CASVGPRNIQYF. The CDR3 bases are TGTGCCAGTGTCGGTCCACGAAACATTCAGTACTTC.

The chain employs TRBV29-1 and TRBJ2-1; TRBD2 aligns across 11 bases. Germline V gives CDR1 SQVTM, CDR2 ANQGSEA. V gave up 4 bases and J gave up 7 bases; unmatched junction bases: 3. The CDR3 is 13 amino acids. As DNA, the CDR3 is TGCAGCGTTGTAGCGGGAGGGATTAATGAGCAGTTCTTC. Protein product: CSVVAGGINEQFF.

The V and J genes are TRBV14 and TRBJ2-7, with D tentatively TRBD2 (6 bases). V lost 1 base, J lost 3 bases, and 7 bases lay in between. The CDR3 covers 13 residues. Germline lookup yields CDR1 SGHDN and CDR2 FVKESK. CDR3 region: CASSQVEGYEQYF. The CDR3 region has the DNA TGTGCCAGCAGCCAAGTGGAGGGCTACGAGCAGTACTTC.